Shown below are 4 T cell receptor beta chains from a single sample sequenced in a study of T cells in women clearing cervical HPV infection. Clones were read by immunoSEQ multiplex PCR, and TCRdb kept only the in-frame ones, dropping some. The sample data list 20,000 to 25,000 clones. Sequencing was done on a sample of blood buffy coat. These receptors were obtained from a woman aged 18 to 75 with a cervical HPV16 infection that either progressed to CIN3+ or cleared (not recorded which).

As to this clone: The observed sequence ends 3 residues before the CDR3 terminus, with the missing tail filled in from the germline J gene. The gene calls are TRBV20-1 and TRBJ2-2, with a tentative D call TRBD1 (6 bases). Germline V gene data show CDR1 as DFQATT and CDR2 as SNEGSKA (reference sequence). V gave up 4 bases and J gave up 4 bases, with 10 bases separating them. This CDR3 has 13 residues. The DNA read from the CDR3 is TGCAGTGCTACCACAGGGCGCACCGGGGAG. This codes for CSATTGRTGE. The whole CDR3 reads CSATTGRTGELFF.

With respect to this clone: The CDR3 goes on 3 residues after the read ends, and that part is filled in from the germline J gene. The V call is TRBV5-1, the J call TRBJ2-4; 7 nucleotides line up with TRBD2. Trimming took 1 base from V and 0 from J; bases not matched to a gene: 7. This CDR3 is built from 17 residues. CDR1 and CDR2 (germline): SGHRS, YFSETQ. The sequenced part of the CDR3 DNA is TGCGCCAGCAGCTTGAGGGCTAGCGGAATAGCCAAAAACATT. Amino acid sequence: CASSLRASGIAKNI. The whole CDR3 reads CASSLRASGIAKNIQYF. The full variable domain, its missing parts supplied by reference TRBV5-1 and TRBJ2-4, is KAGVTQTPRYLIKTRGQQVTLSCSPISGHRSVSWYQQTPGQGLQFLFEYFSETQRNKGNFPGRFSGRQFSNSRSEMNVSTLELGDSALYLCASSLRASGIAKNIQYFGAGTRLSVL.

As for this clone: The DNA ends 3 residues before the CDR3 does, and the rest of the CDR3 is filled in from the germline J gene. V is TRBV28 and J is TRBJ1-5; no clear D. Germline lookup yields CDR1 MDHEN and CDR2 SYDVKM. V gave up 11 bases and J gave up 0 bases, with 11 bases separating them. This CDR3 spans 13 amino acids. This chain's CDR3 is CADQESSNQPQHF. The CDR3 bases that were read are TGTGCCGACCAGGAGAGTAGCAATCAGCCC.

In the case of this clone: The read ends 3 residues before the CDR3 terminus; that terminus is restored from the germline J gene. V is TRBV7-7 and J is TRBJ2-3; 9 bases map to TRBD1. The germline CDR1 and CDR2 sequences are SSHAT and FNYEAQ (reference sequence). With V trimmed by 5 bases and J by 5 bases, 5 bases remained unmatched. This CDR3 has 14 residues. CDR3: CASSLGTGRDTQYF. Partial CDR3 DNA: TGTGCCAGCAGCCTCGGGACAGGGAGAGATACG. Full variable domain (missing parts from reference TRBV7-7 and TRBJ2-3): GAGVSQSPRYKVTKRGQDVTLRCDPISSHATLYWYQQALGQGPEFLTYFNYEAQPDKSGLPSDRFSAERPEGSISTLTIQRTEQRDSAMYRCASSLGTGRDTQYFGPGTRLTVL.